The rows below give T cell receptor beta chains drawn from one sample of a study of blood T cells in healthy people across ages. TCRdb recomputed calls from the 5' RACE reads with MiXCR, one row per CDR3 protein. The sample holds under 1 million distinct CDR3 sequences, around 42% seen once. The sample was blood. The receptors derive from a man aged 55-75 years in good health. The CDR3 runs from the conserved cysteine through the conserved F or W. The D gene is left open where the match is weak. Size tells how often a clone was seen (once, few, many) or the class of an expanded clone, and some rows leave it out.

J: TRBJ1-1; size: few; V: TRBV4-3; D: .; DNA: TGCGCCAGCAGCCCCCACGCGGGGGCTGAAGCTTTCTTT; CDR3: CASSPHAGAEAFF
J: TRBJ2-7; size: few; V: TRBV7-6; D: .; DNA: TGTGCCAGCAGCTCCCAGCTAACCGTGGACGAGCAGTACTTC; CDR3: CASSSQLTVDEQYF
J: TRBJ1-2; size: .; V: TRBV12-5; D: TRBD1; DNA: TGTGCTAGTGGTTTGGGGACAGGAGGGGGCTACACCTTC; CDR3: CASGLGTGGGYTF
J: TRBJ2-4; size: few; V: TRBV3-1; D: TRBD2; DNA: TGTGCCAGCAGCCAAACGAGCGGGGGCGCGACAAACATTCAGTACTTC; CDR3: CASSQTSGGATNIQYF
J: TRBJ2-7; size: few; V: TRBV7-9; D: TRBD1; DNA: TGTGCCAGCAGCGGAACCGGGACAGGGTTCAACGAGCAGTACTTC; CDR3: CASSGTGTGFNEQYF
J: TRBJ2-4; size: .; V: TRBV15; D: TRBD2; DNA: TGTGCCACCAGTGCCGGGGGGGAGAGGCAGTACTTC; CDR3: CATSAGGERQYF
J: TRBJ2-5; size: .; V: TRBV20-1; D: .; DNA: TGCAGTGCGCCAATCCTAGGGGAAGAGACCCAGTACTTC; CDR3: CSAPILGEETQYF
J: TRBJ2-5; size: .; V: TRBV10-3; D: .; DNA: TGTGCCATCAGGAGAGAGCCCCAAGAGACCCAGTACTTC; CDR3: CAIRREPQETQYF
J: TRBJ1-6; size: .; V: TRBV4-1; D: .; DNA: TGCGCCAGCAGCCAAGGTCCCGCGCAGGGCCAGAATTCACCCCTCCACTTT; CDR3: CASSQGPAQGQNSPLHF
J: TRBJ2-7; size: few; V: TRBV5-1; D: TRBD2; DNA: TGCGCCAGCAGCCGTGGGGGGGGAAATGAGCAGTACTTC; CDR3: CASSRGGGNEQYF
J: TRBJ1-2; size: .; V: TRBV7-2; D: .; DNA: TGTGCCAGCAGCTTAGCGTTAGAACAGAACTATGGCTACACCTTC; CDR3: CASSLALEQNYGYTF
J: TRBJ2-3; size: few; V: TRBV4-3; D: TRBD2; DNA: TGCGCCAGCAGCCAACGACTAGCGGGGGGCCTTAGACAGTATTTT; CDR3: CASSQRLAGGLRQYF
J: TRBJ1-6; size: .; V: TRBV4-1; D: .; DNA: TGCGCCAGCAGCCAAGAAGGGCAGGGCATTAATTCACCCCTCCACTTT; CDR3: CASSQEGQGINSPLHF
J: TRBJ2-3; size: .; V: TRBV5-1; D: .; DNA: TGCGCCAGCAGATCCACAGGGCTCGGAGGCACAGATACGCAGTATTTT; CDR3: CASRSTGLGGTDTQYF
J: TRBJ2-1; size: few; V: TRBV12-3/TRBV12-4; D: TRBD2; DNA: TGTGCCAGCAGTAGGACTAGCCTTAATTCCTACAATGAGCAGTTCTTC; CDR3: CASSRTSLNSYNEQFF
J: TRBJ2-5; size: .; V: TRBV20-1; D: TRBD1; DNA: TGCAGTGCTAGGGGGGGACAGGGCCGGCAAGAGACCCAGTACTTC; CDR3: CSARGGQGRQETQYF
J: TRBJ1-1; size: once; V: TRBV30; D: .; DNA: TGTGCCTGGAGCCTAAGGGGGGGTGACACTGAAGCTTTCTTT; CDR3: CAWSLRGGDTEAFF
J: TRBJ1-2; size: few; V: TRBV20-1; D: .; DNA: TGCAGTGCCACCCACCCCGTAAACTATGGCTACACCTTC; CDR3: CSATHPVNYGYTF
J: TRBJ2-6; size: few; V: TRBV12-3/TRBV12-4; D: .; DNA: TGTGCCAGCAGACAACAGAACTCTGGGGCCAACGTCCTGACTTTC; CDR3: CASRQQNSGANVLTF
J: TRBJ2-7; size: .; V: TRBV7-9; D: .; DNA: TGTGCCAGCAGCTTAAACGACTATGGCTTCGAGCAGTACTTC; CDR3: CASSLNDYGFEQYF
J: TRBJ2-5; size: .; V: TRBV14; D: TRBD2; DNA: TGTGCCAGCTCCTCGAGTAGCGGGGGACAAGAGACCCAGTACTTC; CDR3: CASSSSSGGQETQYF
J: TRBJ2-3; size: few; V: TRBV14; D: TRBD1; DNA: TGTGCCAGCAGCCGGGTCGACAGGGTCTCTTCTAGCACAGATACGCAGTATTTT; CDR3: CASSRVDRVSSSTDTQYF
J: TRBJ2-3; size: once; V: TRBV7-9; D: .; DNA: TGTGCCAGCAGTAGGAGCAGCTACACAGATACGCAGTATTTT; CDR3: CASSRSSYTDTQYF
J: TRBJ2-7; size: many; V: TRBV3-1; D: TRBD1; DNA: TGTGCCAGCAGCCACGGACAGGGTGGCTACGAGCAGTACTTC; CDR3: CASSHGQGGYEQYF
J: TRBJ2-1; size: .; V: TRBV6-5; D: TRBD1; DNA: TGTGCCAGCAGTTCCGCAGGACAGGGGGGCCGCTCCTACAATGAGCAGTTCTTC; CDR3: CASSSAGQGGRSYNEQFF
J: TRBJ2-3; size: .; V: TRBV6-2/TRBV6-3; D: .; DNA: TGTGCCAGCAGCGACCCCGGGACTATGGGGGGCTCAGATACGCAGTATTTT; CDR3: CASSDPGTMGGSDTQYF
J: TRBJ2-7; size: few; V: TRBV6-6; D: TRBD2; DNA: TGTGCCAGCAGTTATGCAAAGGCTAGCGGGGCCTACGAGCAGTACTTC; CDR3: CASSYAKASGAYEQYF
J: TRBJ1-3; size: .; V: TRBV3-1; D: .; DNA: TGTGCCAGCAGCCTCCGCTTGCACTCTGGAAACACCATATATTTT; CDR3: CASSLRLHSGNTIYF
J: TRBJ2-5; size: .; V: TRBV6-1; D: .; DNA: TGTGCCAGCAGTGTAGTGACAACGATGGAGACCCAGTACTTC; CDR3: CASSVVTTMETQYF
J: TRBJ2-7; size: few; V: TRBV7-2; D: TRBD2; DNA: TGTGCCAGCAGCAAGACTAGCGGGGAATTCGAGCAGTACTTC; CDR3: CASSKTSGEFEQYF
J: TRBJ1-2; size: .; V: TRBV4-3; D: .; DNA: TGCGCCAGCAGCCAAGATTACCCCGGACGCTACACCTTC; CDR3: CASSQDYPGRYTF
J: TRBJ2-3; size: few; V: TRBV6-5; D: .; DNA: TGTGCCAGCAGTTTAGACGTATGGACTTCCAGTTACAGTAGGAAGTATTTT; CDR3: CASSLDVWTSSYSRKYF
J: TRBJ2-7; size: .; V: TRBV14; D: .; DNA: TGTGCCAGCAGCAACAAGATCTACTACGAGCAGTACTTC; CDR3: CASSNKIYYEQYF
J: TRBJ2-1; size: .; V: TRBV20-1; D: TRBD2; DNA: TGCAGTGCTCCCAGTCTAGCGGGGGAGTACAATGAGCAGTTCTTC; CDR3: CSAPSLAGEYNEQFF
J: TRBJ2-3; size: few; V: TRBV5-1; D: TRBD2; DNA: TGCGCCAGCAGCAGATCGACTAGCCCAGATACGCAGTATTTT; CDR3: CASSRSTSPDTQYF
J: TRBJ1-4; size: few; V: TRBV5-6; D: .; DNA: TGTGCCAGCAGCGAGGGCCTCGGGGCCGTACTGTTTTTT; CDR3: CASSEGLGAVLFF
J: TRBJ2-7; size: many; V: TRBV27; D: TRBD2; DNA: TGTGCCACCAGGACTAGCGGTTCCTACGAGCAGTACTTC; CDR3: CATRTSGSYEQYF
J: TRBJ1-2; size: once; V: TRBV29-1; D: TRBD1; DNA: TGCAGCGATACGGGACAGGGCGACTATGGCTACACCTTC; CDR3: CSDTGQGDYGYTF
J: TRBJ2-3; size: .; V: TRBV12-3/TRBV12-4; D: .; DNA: TGTGCCAGCAGTTACTCACCTATTGCTCTACTAGCTTGGTCCACAGATACGCAGTATTTT; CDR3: CASSYSPIALLAWSTDTQYF
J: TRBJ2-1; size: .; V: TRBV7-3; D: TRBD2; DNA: TGTGCCAGCAGCTTACGGGGTAGCGGGGGGCACAATGAGCAGTTCTTC; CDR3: CASSLRGSGGHNEQFF
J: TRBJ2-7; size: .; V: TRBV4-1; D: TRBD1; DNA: TGCGCCAGCAGCCAGCCGGGACAGGGACTTTACGAGCAGTACTTC; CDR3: CASSQPGQGLYEQYF
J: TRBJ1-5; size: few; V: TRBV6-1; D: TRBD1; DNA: TGTGCCACCACTGCCGGGACAGGGGGGTTCAATCAGCCCCAGCATTTT; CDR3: CATTAGTGGFNQPQHF
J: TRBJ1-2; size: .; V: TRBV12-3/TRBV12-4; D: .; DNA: TGTGCCAGCAGTCGATTCTTATTTGGCTCGGGTGGCTACACCTTC; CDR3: CASSRFLFGSGGYTF
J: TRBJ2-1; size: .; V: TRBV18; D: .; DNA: TGTGCCAGCTCTTACCTCGACCGGGTGCCGGGAAACAATGAGCAGTTCTTC; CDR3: CASSYLDRVPGNNEQFF
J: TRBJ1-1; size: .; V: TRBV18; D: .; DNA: TGTGCCAGCGCGAAGGGTAATACAGGGAACGCTTTCTTT; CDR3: CASAKGNTGNAFF
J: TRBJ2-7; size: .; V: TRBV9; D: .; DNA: TGTGCCAGCAGCGTAGCTTACGGGCGGGAGCAGTACTTC; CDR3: CASSVAYGREQYF
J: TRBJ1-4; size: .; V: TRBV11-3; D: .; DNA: TGTGCCAGCAGCTTATTTACAGGACAGCTTAATGAAAAACTGTTTTTT; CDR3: CASSLFTGQLNEKLFF
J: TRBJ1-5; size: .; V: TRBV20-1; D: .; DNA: TGCAGTGCGGAAGGGGAAGGCAATCAACCCCAGCATTTT; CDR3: CSAEGEGNQPQHF
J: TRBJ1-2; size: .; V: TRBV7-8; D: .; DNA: TGTGCCGGCAGCTTAGGAGTTCGTAACTATGGCTACACCTTC; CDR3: CAGSLGVRNYGYTF
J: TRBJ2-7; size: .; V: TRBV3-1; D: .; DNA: TGTGCCAGCAGCCCTCACCCAGGGACCGACTACGAGCAGTACTTC; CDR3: CASSPHPGTDYEQYF
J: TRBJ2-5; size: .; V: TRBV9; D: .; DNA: TGTGCCAGCAGCGGGATGGCCGCGACACCTCAAGAGACCCAGTACTTC; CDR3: CASSGMAATPQETQYF
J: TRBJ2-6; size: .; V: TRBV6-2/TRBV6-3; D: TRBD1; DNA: TGTGCCAGCAGTTATGGGACAGGGGGCACTGGGGCCAACGTCCTGACTTTC; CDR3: CASSYGTGGTGANVLTF
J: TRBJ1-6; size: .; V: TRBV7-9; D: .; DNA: TGTGCCAGCTTAAGAGTCGGGGTATCACCCCTCCACTTT; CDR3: CASLRVGVSPLHF
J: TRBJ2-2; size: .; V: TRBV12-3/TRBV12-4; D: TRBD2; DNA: TGTGCCAGCACCCAAGGACCCGGGACTAGCGGGGCTGGGGAGCTGTTTTTT; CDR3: CASTQGPGTSGAGELFF
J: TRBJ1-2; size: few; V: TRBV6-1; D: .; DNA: TGTGCCAGCACACGACAGAGGACGGCTGGCTACACCTTC; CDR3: CASTRQRTAGYTF
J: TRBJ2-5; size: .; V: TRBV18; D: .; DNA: TGTGCCAGCTCACCACTCAGCCAAGAGACCCAGTACTTC; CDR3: CASSPLSQETQYF
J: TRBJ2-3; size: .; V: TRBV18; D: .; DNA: TGTGCCAGCTCACAGGGTTCCAGCACAGATACGCAGTATTTT; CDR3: CASSQGSSTDTQYF
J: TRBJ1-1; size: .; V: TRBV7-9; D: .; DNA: TGTGCCAGCAGCTCGGCCACGAACACTGAAGCTTTCTTT; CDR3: CASSSATNTEAFF
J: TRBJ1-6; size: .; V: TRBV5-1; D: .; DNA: TGCGCCAGCAGCTTGTCGGTCAGGGATAATTCACCCCTCCACTTT; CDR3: CASSLSVRDNSPLHF
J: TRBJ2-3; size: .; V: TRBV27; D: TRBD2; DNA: TGTGCCACCGCTCGACTAGCGGGGGAAGATACGCAGTATTTT; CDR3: CATARLAGEDTQYF